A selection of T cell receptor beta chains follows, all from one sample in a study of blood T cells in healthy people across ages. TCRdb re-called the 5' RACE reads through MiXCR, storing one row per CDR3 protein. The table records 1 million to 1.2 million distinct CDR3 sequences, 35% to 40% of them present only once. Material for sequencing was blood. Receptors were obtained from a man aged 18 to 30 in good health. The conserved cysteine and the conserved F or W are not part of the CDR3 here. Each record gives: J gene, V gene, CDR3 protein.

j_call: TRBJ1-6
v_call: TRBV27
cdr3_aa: ASSLRPGRNSPLH

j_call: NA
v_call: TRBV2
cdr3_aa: ASRAELAGRTQY

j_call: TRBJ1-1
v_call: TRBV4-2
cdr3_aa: ASSPWGLDGLNTEAF

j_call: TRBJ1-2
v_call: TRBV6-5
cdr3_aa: ASSRGEPNYGYT

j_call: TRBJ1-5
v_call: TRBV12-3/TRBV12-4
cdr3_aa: ASSDTQYQPQH

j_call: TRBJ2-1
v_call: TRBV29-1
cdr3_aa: SVGRGWGAYNEQF

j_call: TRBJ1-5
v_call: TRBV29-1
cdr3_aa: SVGAGGRNQPQH

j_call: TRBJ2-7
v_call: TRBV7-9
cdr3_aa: ASSSKDTYEQY

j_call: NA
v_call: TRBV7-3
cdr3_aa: ASSLNTEDEQY

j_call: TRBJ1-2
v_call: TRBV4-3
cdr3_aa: ASSQDSQGAFGYT

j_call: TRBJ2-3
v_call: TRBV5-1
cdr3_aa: ASSLEGLAGWAQY

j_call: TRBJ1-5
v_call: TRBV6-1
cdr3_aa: ASREGRYQPQH

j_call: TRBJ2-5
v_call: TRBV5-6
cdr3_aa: ASSDSTGTQETQY

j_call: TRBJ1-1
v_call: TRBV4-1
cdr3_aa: ASSQVGGVVGTEAF

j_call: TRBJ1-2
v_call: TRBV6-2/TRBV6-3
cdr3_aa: ASSYSYRGNGYT

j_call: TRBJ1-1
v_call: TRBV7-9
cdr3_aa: ASSPPRTTEAF

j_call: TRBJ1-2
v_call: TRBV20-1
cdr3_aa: SASKVFPVSYT

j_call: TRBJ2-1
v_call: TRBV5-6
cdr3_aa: ASSRPLGDEQF

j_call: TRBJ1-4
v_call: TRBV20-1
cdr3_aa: SARQGGEKLF

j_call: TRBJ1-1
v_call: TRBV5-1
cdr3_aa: ASSLQGARGTEAF

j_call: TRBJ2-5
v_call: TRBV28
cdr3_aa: ASSPLTGVETQY

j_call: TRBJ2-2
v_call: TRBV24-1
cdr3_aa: ATSDPRQGVTAGELF

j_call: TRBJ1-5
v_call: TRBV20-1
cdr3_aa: SASATDQPQH

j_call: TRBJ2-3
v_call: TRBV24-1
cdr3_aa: ATSDPRTAVLDTQY

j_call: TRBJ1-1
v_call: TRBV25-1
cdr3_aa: ASRDDRGLNTEAF

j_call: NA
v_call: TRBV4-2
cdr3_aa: ASSQDRPDRGAFEQY

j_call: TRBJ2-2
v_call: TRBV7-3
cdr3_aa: ASSFILTGELF

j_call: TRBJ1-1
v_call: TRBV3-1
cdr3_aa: ASSQGTGAQSGF

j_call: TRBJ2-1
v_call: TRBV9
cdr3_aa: ASSADGVSSYNEQF

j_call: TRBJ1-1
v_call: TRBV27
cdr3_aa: ASSSYRDDTEAF

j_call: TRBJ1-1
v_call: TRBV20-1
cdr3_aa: SALGQTSEAF

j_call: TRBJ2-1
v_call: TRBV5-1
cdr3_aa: ASSWRVQNEQF

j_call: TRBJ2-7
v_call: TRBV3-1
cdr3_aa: ASSQARGNSYEQY

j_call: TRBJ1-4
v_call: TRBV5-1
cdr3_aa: ASSLRGPGEEKLF

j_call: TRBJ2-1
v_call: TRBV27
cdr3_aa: ASSLTSGTYNEQF

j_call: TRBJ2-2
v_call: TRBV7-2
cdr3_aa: ASSPDANTGELF

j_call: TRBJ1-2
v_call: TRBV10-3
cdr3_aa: AISESSGYT

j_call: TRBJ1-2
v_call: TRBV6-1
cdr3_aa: ASEVRANYGYT

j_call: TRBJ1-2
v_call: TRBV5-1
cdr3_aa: ASSAQGVGYGYT

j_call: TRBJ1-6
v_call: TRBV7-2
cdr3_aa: ASSLGLDQVH

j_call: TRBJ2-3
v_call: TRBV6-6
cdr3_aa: ASSYYGISTDTQY

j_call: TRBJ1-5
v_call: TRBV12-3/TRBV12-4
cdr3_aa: ASSLRGGGQPQH

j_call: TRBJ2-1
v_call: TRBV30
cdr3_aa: AWSRGGSREQF

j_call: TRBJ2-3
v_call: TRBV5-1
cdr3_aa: ASSLGPVGTDTQY

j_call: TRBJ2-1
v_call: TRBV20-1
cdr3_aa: SAREYGGEYNEQF

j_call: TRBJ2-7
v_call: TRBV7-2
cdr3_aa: ASSLTGTSGVPFPYEQY

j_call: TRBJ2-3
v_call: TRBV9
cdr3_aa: ASSVHPGPTDTQY

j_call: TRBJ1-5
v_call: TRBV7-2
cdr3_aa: ASSLDLGPQH

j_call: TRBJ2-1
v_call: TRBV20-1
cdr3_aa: SAKLAGEYNEQF

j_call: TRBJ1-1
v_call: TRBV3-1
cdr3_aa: ASSQAWGSTEAF